This T cell receptor beta chain comes out of a study of T cell responses to AZD1222 COVID-19 vaccine. The table came from immunoSEQ multiplex PCR; TCRdb's copy has only in-frame clones and leaves some out. This table holds about 94,000 clones, 85% found once. Germline assignment: CDR1 SGHDT and CDR2 YYEEEE. The CDR3 covers 17 residues. In regard to this clone: A junction boundary mismatches the germline segment, possibly from a read error.

The V gene is TRBV5-6, the J gene TRBJ2-3; 9 bases agree with TRBD2. The clonotype originates from an adult who received the AZD1222 COVID-19 vaccine. The material was peripheral blood, obtained 28 days after the second AZD1222 dose. CDR3 in DNA: TGTGCCAGCAGCGAGGCGGGGGGGCCCCACCCCACACATACGCAGTATTTT. This encodes CASSEAGGPHPTHTQYF.